This T cell receptor (beta chain) is drawn from a study of blood T cell repertoires in COVID-19. Across the study: The study drew acute and convalescent COVID-19 samples from the United States, Italy and Spain. PBMCs, B-cell-depleted T cells, or T cells were the source of the cDNA or gDNA that made up the material.

CDR1 and CDR2 from the germline V gene are SQVTM and ANQGSEA. The CDR3 consists of 13 residues. V shed 4 bases, J shed 7 bases, and the junction held 9 bases outside the gene matches. Original analysis: From reference gene primer amplification, estimates of nucleated cell counts were derived. Profiling relied on immunoSEQ multiplex PCR, and the TCRdb table lists in-frame clones only, not all of them. That table is the source of V, J and clone size, and D and trimming were worked out from the DNA. The sample has under 250,000 clones, around 84% seen once. The sample comprised peripheral blood. The source of this sequence is a man aged 45-60 years with active or convalescent COVID-19. This sequence joins TRBV29-1 and TRBJ1-1, with 7 bases fitting TRBD1. This CDR3 is CSVGHRDRSEAFF. As DNA, the CDR3 is TGCAGCGTTGGACACCGGGACAGAAGTGAAGCTTTCTTT.